This TCR beta chain was documented in a study of blood T cell repertoires in COVID-19. Study information: The origin of the acute and convalescent COVID-19 samples was the United States, Italy and Spain. Sources were T cells, B-cell-depleted T cells, or PBMCs; the material itself was cDNA or gDNA.

Authors' analysis steps: Estimates of nucleated cell counts were drawn from the amplification of reference gene primers. Data came from immunoSEQ multiplex PCR; TCRdb stores just in-frame clones and leaves some out. That table gives V, J and clone size, and the DNA gave D and trimming. The sample has about 390,000 clones, 70% to 90% seen once; the top ten hold roughly 2%. Seattle researchers signed up patients amid active infection and tracked them longitudinally. This receptor was identified in a woman between 55 and 75 years old with COVID-19, enrolled during active disease. The sequencing input was peripheral blood.

This chain's CDR3 is CASSPEGTGSTGYTF. In DNA, the CDR3 is TGCGCCAGCAGCCCCGAGGGGACAGGGTCCACGGGCTACACCTTC. V is TRBV5-1 and J is TRBJ1-2, with TRBD1 matching over 9 bases. Germline CDR1 reads SGHRS; CDR2 reads YFSETQ. V shed 4 bases, J shed 8 bases, and the junction held 12 bases outside the gene matches. This CDR3 has 15 amino acids.